These T cell receptor beta chains were read from a single sample in a study of CD8 T cells in Susac syndrome. MiXCR, applied by TCRdb to the immunoSEQ multiplex PCR reads, yields one record per CDR3 protein. The sample carries about 190,000 distinct CDR3 sequences, 90% to 95% recorded once. Sequenced input: CD4+ T cells from PBMCs. The receptors here all came from a human donor in good health. Each CDR3 is given with its conserved first and last residue. The order of the fields is J gene, clone size, D gene, V gene, CDR3 protein, CDR3 DNA. A D gene is named only where the DNA matches it firmly. Size tells how often a clone was seen (once, few, many) or the class of an expanded clone, and some rows leave it out.

j_gene: TRBJ2-5; abundance: -; d_gene: -; v_gene: TRBV25-1; CDR3aa: CASSEYGEPKTQYF; CDR3nt: TGTGCCAGCAGTGAATATGGGGAGCCGAAGACCCAGTACTTC
j_gene: TRBJ1-1; abundance: -; d_gene: TRBD1; v_gene: TRBV29-1; CDR3aa: CSVGVGQVMNTEAFF; CDR3nt: TGCAGCGTTGGGGTGGGACAGGTCATGAACACTGAAGCTTTCTTT
j_gene: TRBJ2-5; abundance: -; d_gene: -; v_gene: TRBV30; CDR3aa: CAWKGGGETQYF; CDR3nt: TGTGCCTGGAAGGGTGGGGGGGAGACCCAGTACTTC
j_gene: TRBJ2-3; abundance: -; d_gene: TRBD2; v_gene: TRBV6-1; CDR3aa: CASSEFSYGGGSTDTQYF; CDR3nt: TGTGCCAGCAGTGAATTTTCATACGGCGGGGGGTCCACAGATACGCAGTATTTT
j_gene: TRBJ2-1; abundance: once; d_gene: TRBD2; v_gene: TRBV4-1; CDR3aa: CASSQRLAEYNEQFF; CDR3nt: TGCGCCAGCAGCCAAAGACTAGCGGAATACAATGAGCAGTTCTTC
j_gene: TRBJ2-1; abundance: -; d_gene: TRBD2; v_gene: TRBV6-5; CDR3aa: CASSSSGTSYNEQFF; CDR3nt: TGTGCCAGCAGCTCATCCGGGACTAGTTACAATGAGCAGTTCTTC
j_gene: TRBJ2-2; abundance: -; d_gene: TRBD1; v_gene: TRBV19; CDR3aa: CASSIPGQATGELFF; CDR3nt: TGTGCCAGTAGTATCCCGGGACAGGCTACCGGGGAGCTGTTTTTT
j_gene: TRBJ2-3; abundance: -; d_gene: TRBD2; v_gene: TRBV28; CDR3aa: CASSWIGRAADTQYF; CDR3nt: TGTGCCAGCAGTTGGATCGGGAGGGCGGCAGATACGCAGTATTTT
j_gene: TRBJ2-3; abundance: -; d_gene: TRBD1; v_gene: TRBV2; CDR3aa: CASSEDRGGGTQYF; CDR3nt: TGTGCCAGCAGTGAGGACAGGGGAGGCGGTACGCAGTATTTT
j_gene: TRBJ2-5; abundance: -; d_gene: -; v_gene: TRBV12-3/TRBV12-4; CDR3aa: CASRRGGMSETQYF; CDR3nt: TGTGCCAGCAGGCGCGGAGGGATGAGCGAGACCCAGTACTTC